This TCR beta chain was identified in a study of T cells in Graves' hyperthyroidism and ophthalmopathy. Among the patients, aged 18 to 65, hyperthyroidism was newly diagnosed and had lasted under 2 months. Blood was drawn at first hyperthyroidism diagnosis, before any ophthalmopathy symptoms. This clonotype was seen many times. Its antigen is currently unknown. RNA transcripts were the template for amplifying TCR beta CDR3 regions. When the TCR CDR3 underwent first-round RT-PCR, the HTBI primer set was used. TCRdb reprocessed the multiplex PCR reads via MiXCR and lists one record per CDR3 protein. This table holds 690,000 or so distinct CDR3 sequences, 15% to 20% found once. In germline, CDR1 is SNHLY, CDR2 FYNNEI. The CDR3 has 15 residues. V dropped 6 bases and J dropped 7; count of bases not matched to a gene: 7. Study results and caveats: With a median lead of roughly 6.2 months before onset, the model predicted ophthalmopathy. The majority of expanded thyroid clonotypes above 0.001 also appeared in blood.

This chain uses TRBV2 with TRBJ2-1; 12 bases are shared with TRBD2. Input material: blood. The receptor comes from a woman aged 45-60 years with Graves' hyperthyroidism that later progressed to Graves' ophthalmopathy. The CDR3: CASRTSGGYRNEQFF. Here the CDR3 DNA reads TGTGCCAGCAGAACTAGCGGGGGGTACCGGAATGAGCAGTTCTTC.